These T cell receptor beta chains were read from a single sample in a study of blood T cells in healthy people across ages. TCRdb independently ran MiXCR on the 5' RACE reads; one entry per CDR3 protein. The sample includes 2 million or so distinct CDR3 sequences, 40% to 55% of them seen just once. The material sequenced was blood. All receptors derive from a woman aged 40-49 years in good health. CDR3s include the opening cysteine and the closing phenylalanine or tryptophan. D genes are given only for firm matches. The size entry is marked missing in some rows and otherwise reads once, few, many or a size class.

V	D	J	size	CDR3	DNA
TRBV15	TRBD2	TRBJ2-1	few	CATSSAGGQPFYNEQFF	TGTGCCACCAGCTCAGCGGGGGGTCAGCCGTTCTACAATGAGCAGTTCTTC
TRBV4-3	NA	TRBJ2-3	NA	CASSQEGPEGESTDTQYF	TGCGCCAGCAGCCAAGAGGGGCCCGAGGGGGAAAGCACAGATACGCAGTATTTT
TRBV18	NA	TRBJ2-5	NA	CASPPGLQETQYF	TGTGCCAGCCCACCTGGACTTCAAGAGACCCAGTACTTC
TRBV27	TRBD1	TRBJ2-3	NA	CASTDPRGTGDEYF	TGTGCCAGCACCGATCCGCGGGGGACAGGGGATGAGTATTTT
TRBV7-8	NA	TRBJ2-5	NA	CASSVGGRTWEQYF	TGTGCCAGCAGCGTGGGGGGCAGGACCTGGGAGCAGTACTTC
TRBV29-1	TRBD2	TRBJ2-3	few	CSVGAGVTQYF	TGCAGCGTTGGGGCGGGGGTTACGCAGTATTTT
TRBV5-1	TRBD2	TRBJ2-1	once	CASSLTSSGGGVRNEQFF	TGCGCCAGCAGCTTGACCTCCAGCGGGGGTGGAGTGAGGAATGAGCAGTTCTTC
TRBV7-8	TRBD1	TRBJ1-2	NA	CASSSFRTGLKGDGYTF	TGTGCCAGCAGCAGCTTTCGGACAGGCCTTAAGGGGGATGGCTACACCTTC
TRBV28	NA	TRBJ2-3	NA	CASSTRSGGQSDTQYF	TGTGCCAGCAGTACCAGGTCAGGCGGGCAATCAGATACGCAGTATTTT
TRBV5-1	TRBD1	TRBJ2-1	NA	CASSWGQAGKQFF	TGCGCCAGCAGCTGGGGACAGGCGGGTAAGCAGTTCTTC
TRBV27	NA	TRBJ2-6	NA	CASRTQGSGANVLTF	TGTGCCAGCAGAACGCAGGGGTCTGGGGCCAACGTCCTGACTTTC
TRBV7-2	NA	TRBJ2-7	NA	CASGLVTDEQYF	TGTGCCAGCGGCTTAGTGACAGACGAGCAGTACTTC
TRBV6-2/TRBV6-3	TRBD1	TRBJ1-5	few	CASSLTGGAGLGQPQHF	TGTGCCAGCAGTCTCACAGGGGGCGCGGGGCTAGGACAGCCCCAGCATTTT
TRBV7-8	TRBD1	TRBJ2-5	NA	CASSVQGVGHHQETQYF	TGTGCCAGCAGCGTCCAGGGGGTCGGACACCATCAAGAGACCCAGTACTTC
TRBV4-3	NA	TRBJ1-2	NA	CASSQGASGDGYTF	TGCGCCAGCAGCCAAGGGGCTTCGGGGGATGGCTACACCTTC
TRBV4-2	NA	TRBJ2-5	NA	CASSQDQGGAGEETQYF	TGTGCCAGCAGCCAAGACCAGGGGGGGGCGGGGGAGGAGACCCAGTACTTC
TRBV13	NA	TRBJ2-5	NA	CASSLGYRRIQETQYF	TGTGCCAGCAGCTTAGGCTACAGGAGAATACAAGAGACCCAGTACTTC
TRBV5-1	TRBD1	TRBJ2-5	NA	CASSTLTDRGRRETQYF	TGCGCCAGCAGCACTTTAACGGACAGGGGGCGAAGGGAGACCCAGTACTTC
TRBV6-2/TRBV6-3	NA	TRBJ2-1	NA	CASKAGGRIRYNEQFF	TGTGCCAGCAAAGCCGGGGGCCGAATTAGATACAATGAGCAGTTCTTC
TRBV7-7	NA	TRBJ2-5	few	CASSLWGEETQYF	TGTGCTAGCAGCTTATGGGGCGAAGAGACCCAGTACTTC
TRBV5-1	TRBD1	TRBJ2-4	few	CASSVQGLPLEPDIQYF	TGCGCCAGCAGCGTACAGGGGCTTCCCCTCGAGCCGGACATTCAGTACTTC
TRBV28	NA	TRBJ2-3	NA	CASRLDLDTYF	TGTGCCAGCAGGTTGGACTTAGACACGTATTTT
TRBV5-1	TRBD1	TRBJ2-3	NA	CASSKDGTGFTDTQYF	TGCGCCAGCAGCAAGGATGGGACAGGGTTCACAGATACGCAGTATTTT
TRBV29-1	NA	TRBJ2-1	few	CSVQDGGYNEQFF	TGCAGCGTTCAGGACGGGGGCTACAATGAGCAGTTCTTC
TRBV7-9	NA	TRBJ1-4	NA	CASSLVRHWDEKLFF	TGTGCCAGCAGCTTAGTGAGACATTGGGATGAAAAACTGTTTTTT
TRBV4-1	NA	TRBJ2-5	NA	CASSQDRGSLQETQYF	TGCGCCAGCAGCCAAGATCGGGGCAGCCTTCAAGAGACCCAGTACTTC
TRBV5-1	NA	TRBJ1-2	once	CASTPRGGDGYTF	TGCGCCAGCACCCCTAGGGGGGGGGATGGCTACACCTTC
TRBV27	TRBD1	TRBJ2-5	NA	CASSVDRGGENEQYF	TGTGCCAGCAGTGTAGACAGGGGTGGAGAGAATGAGCAGTACTTC
TRBV6-4	NA	TRBJ2-7	NA	CAIMSFDRSYEQYF	TGTGCCATCATGTCGTTTGACAGAAGCTACGAGCAGTACTTC
TRBV5-1	TRBD1	TRBJ1-2	few	CASSEDRGFPDGYTF	TGCGCCAGCAGCGAGGACAGGGGGTTCCCGGATGGCTACACCTTC
TRBV7-9	TRBD1	TRBJ2-7	NA	CASSLWDRAGYEQYF	TGTGCCAGCAGCCTCTGGGACAGGGCGGGCTACGAGCAGTACTTC
TRBV15	NA	TRBJ1-6	NA	CATSRSPAGAESSYNSPLHF	TGTGCCACCAGCAGATCCCCGGCAGGGGCAGAGAGCTCCTATAATTCACCCCTCCACTTT
TRBV5-1	TRBD2	TRBJ2-7	few	CASSSGLLTPYEQYF	TGCGCCAGCAGCTCGGGACTACTTACACCCTACGAGCAGTACTTC
TRBV9	TRBD2	TRBJ2-1	few	CASSVTPARGGYSYNEQFF	TGTGCCAGCAGCGTCACACCGGCTCGGGGGGGCTATTCCTACAATGAGCAGTTCTTC
TRBV4-3	TRBD1	TRBJ2-1	few	CASSPDRGIMNEQFF	TGCGCCAGCAGCCCCGACAGGGGGATAATGAATGAGCAGTTCTTC
TRBV12-3/TRBV12-4	TRBD1	TRBJ2-5	NA	CASIPGQGGETQYF	TGTGCCAGCATACCGGGACAGGGAGGAGAGACCCAGTACTTC
TRBV6-6	TRBD1	TRBJ1-1	few	CASSSPGGRVTEAFF	TGTGCCAGCAGTTCTCCAGGGGGCAGGGTCACTGAAGCTTTCTTT
TRBV25-1	TRBD2	TRBJ2-3	few	CASSDLAVSTDTQYF	TGTGCCAGCAGTGACCTAGCGGTTAGCACAGATACGCAGTATTTT
TRBV3-1	NA	TRBJ2-1	NA	CASSPAGTETPYNEQFF	TGTGCCAGCAGCCCAGCCGGGACCGAGACCCCCTACAATGAGCAGTTCTTC
TRBV27	NA	TRBJ2-5	NA	CASSSPWTGEETQYF	TGTGCCAGCAGTTCCCCATGGACTGGGGAGGAGACCCAGTACTTC
TRBV20-1	TRBD1	TRBJ2-7	NA	CSALVAGGAGSSYEQYF	TGCAGTGCGTTGGTGGCAGGGGGTGCTGGGAGCTCCTACGAGCAGTACTTC
TRBV7-6	TRBD1	TRBJ2-1	few	CASSDGTADSYNEQFF	TGTGCCAGCAGCGACGGGACAGCCGATTCCTACAATGAGCAGTTCTTC
TRBV20-1	TRBD1	TRBJ2-1	few	CSAKPGTGSYREQFF	TGCAGTGCTAAACCCGGGACAGGCAGTTACCGTGAGCAGTTCTTC
TRBV28	NA	TRBJ1-2	NA	CASSLSGAVNYGYTF	TGTGCCAGCAGTTTATCGGGGGCCGTAAACTATGGCTACACCTTC
TRBV5-1	TRBD2	TRBJ2-3	NA	CASSPITSADTQYF	TGCGCCAGCAGCCCTATCACTAGCGCAGATACGCAGTATTTT
TRBV4-1	NA	TRBJ1-2	NA	CASSQESGDTYGYTF	TGCGCCAGCAGCCAAGAATCCGGGGATACCTATGGCTACACCTTC
TRBV15	TRBD2	TRBJ2-1	few	CATSGLTGTSYNEQFF	TGTGCCACCAGCGGACTTACTGGGACTAGCTACAATGAGCAGTTCTTC
TRBV5-4	NA	TRBJ2-5	once	CASSTPANLETQYF	TGTGCCAGCAGCACCCCGGCCAATCTAGAGACCCAGTACTTC
TRBV10-3	NA	TRBJ2-3	few	CAIKEEDDAGTSTDTQYF	TGTGCCATCAAAGAAGAGGACGACGCCGGAACTAGCACAGATACGCAGTATTTT
TRBV2	NA	TRBJ2-7	few	CASSLRDIYEQYF	TGTGCCAGCAGTCTCCGGGACATCTACGAGCAGTACTTC
TRBV9	TRBD2	TRBJ2-5	few	CASSATRLAGGGETQYF	TGTGCCAGCAGCGCAACCCGACTAGCGGGGGGAGGAGAGACCCAGTACTTC
TRBV5-1	TRBD1	TRBJ2-7	many	CASSLSGTGSYEQYF	TGTGCCAGCAGTTTAAGCGGGACAGGGTCCTACGAGCAGTACTTC
TRBV12-3/TRBV12-4	NA	TRBJ2-1	few	CASSFPSGVGLFF	TGTGCCAGCAGCTTCCCTTCGGGGGTCGGGTTGTTCTTC